These 21 T cell receptor beta chains were all obtained from the same sample, sequenced in a study of tumor and adjacent non-tumor tissue in lung cancer. No cell sorting was done before RNA was extracted from the tissue. This non-tumor lung sample came from over 3 cm beyond the tumor edge. Three rounds of nested PCR, following a modified ARM-PCR protocol, produced the TCRbeta library. A single record per CDR3 protein comes from TCRdb applying MiXCR to the multiplex PCR reads. Counted here are 48,000 or so distinct CDR3 sequences, 64% occurring once; the ten biggest clones make up roughly 30%. Source material: distant non-tumor lung tissue. These TCRs come from a woman aged 70-85 years with non-small cell lung cancer.

As concerns this clonotype: The junction departs from the called germline gene at one end, perhaps through a read error. This chain connects TRBV28 to TRBJ1-5; 7 bases map to TRBD1. This CDR3 spans 14 amino acids. Germline V gene data show CDR1 as MDHEN and CDR2 as SYDVKM. CDR3 nucleotide sequence: TGTGCCAGCAGGGGGACAGTTACCAATCGGCCCCAGCATTTT. Its translation is CASRGTVTNRPQHF.

The rearrangement uses TRBV29-1 and TRBJ2-4; TRBD1 or TRBD2 may be the D gene (5 bases each). V shed 4 bases and J shed 8 bases, with 12 bases lying between them. Germline CDR1 SQVTM, CDR2 ANQGSEA. The CDR3 extends over 12 amino acids. As DNA, the CDR3 is TGCAGCGTTGGGACATCGAGGGACATTCAGTACTTC. This encodes CSVGTSRDIQYF.

This clonotype was seen once. Germline is not matched at one junction end, which may reflect a read error. The chain recombines TRBV29-1 with TRBJ2-3, with D possibly being TRBD1 or TRBD2 (5 bases each). Germline CDR1 reads SQVTM; CDR2 reads ANQGSEA. CDR3 length equals 14 residues. CDR3 region: CSVEMGVVTDTHYF. The CDR3 coding sequence is TGCAGTGTTGAGATGGGAGTGGTGACAGATACGCACTATTTT.

Comments on this clonotype: A read error is possible here, since a much larger clone lies one base away. The genes are TRBV15 and TRBJ2-7; no definite D call. Germline CDR1 LNHNV, CDR2 YYDKDF (reference sequence). The CDR3 extends over 14 amino acids. Trimming stripped 0 bases from V and 4 bases from J, with 10 bases between. The CDR3 DNA reads TGTGCCACCAGCAGAGATCTGTTTGGATACGAGCAGTACTTC. Protein product: CATSRDLFGYEQYF.

This clonotype was counted a single time. Relative to the germline gene, one junction end is altered; a read error may explain this. This chain connects TRBV5-1 to TRBJ2-7; tentatively, D is TRBD2 (5 bases). Germline V gene lookup returns CDR1 SGHRS and CDR2 YFSETQ. The CDR3 spans 16 residues. The CDR3 region is CASSLEEQASSYEQYF. The CDR3 DNA reads as TGCGCCAGCAGCTTGGAAGAGCAGGCTAGCTCCTATGAGCAGTACTTC.

On this clonotype: The germline gene is not matched at one end of the junction; a read error may be the cause. V and J are TRBV4-2 and TRBJ2-1; D is possibly TRBD1 (5 bases). Germline CDR1 is LGHNA and CDR2 is YNFKEQ. This CDR3 has 15 amino acids. The CDR3 loop reads CASSRDGAENNEQFF. DNA for the CDR3: TGTGCCAGTAGCCGAGATGGGGCGGAGAACAATGAGCAGTTCTTC.

The J gene is TRBJ2-7, the V gene TRBV6-2 or TRBV6-3; D ambiguous. Trimming shortened V by 6 bases and J by 4 bases, and 7 bases separated the two germline ends. The CDR3 loop spans 11 amino acids. Germline CDR1 MNHEY, CDR2 SVGEGT. CDR3 residues: CASRYSYEQYF. CDR3 nucleotide sequence: TGTGCCAGCAGATATTCATACGAGCAGTACTTC.

With regard to this clonotype: The junction departs from the called germline gene at one end, perhaps through a read error. The rearrangement joins TRBV4-1 to TRBJ2-1; D might be TRBD2 (5 bases). Germline loops: CDR1 MGHRA, CDR2 YSYEKL. The CDR3 covers 18 residues. The CDR3 is CANSQDLELAATHNEQSF. The CDR3 DNA reads TGCGCCAACAGTCAAGATCTAGAGCTAGCAGCGACTCACAATGAGCAGTCCTTC.

This clonotype was found once. A much larger clone lies one base from this, so it may be a read error. The rearrangement uses TRBV5-1 and TRBJ2-5; D is unclear. Trimming took 4 bases from V and 0 from J, leaving 10 bases between them. Germline CDR1 SGHRS, CDR2 YFSETQ. The CDR3 runs 14 residues. The CDR3 protein is CASSTSWNQETQYF. The CDR3 DNA reads TGCGCCAGCAGCACCAGTTGGAACCAAGAGACCCAGTACTTC.

Of note for this clonotype: Lacking the conserved final phenylalanine or tryptophan, this CDR3 likely reflects a read error. V and J are TRBV6-1 and TRBJ1-1; no clear D gene. The CDR3 runs to 13 residues. Looked up from germline, CDR1 is MNHNS and CDR2 is SASEGT. This CDR3 is CAGSEPGNTEAFL. CDR3 nucleotide sequence: TGTGCCGGCAGTGAACCAGGGAACACTGAAGCTTTCCTT.

A remark on this clonotype: Being one base from a much bigger clone, this may be a read error. The chain uses TRBV20-1 and TRBJ2-7; D might be TRBD2 (6 bases). This CDR3 spans 12 amino acids. Germline V lookup: CDR1 DFQATT, CDR2 SNEGSKA (reference sequence). CDR3 residues: CSAGSAGTPQYF. In DNA form, the CDR3 reads TGCAGCGCGGGATCTGCCGGGACTCCACAGTACTTC.

A word on this clonotype: A read error may be the cause here, since a much bigger clone is one base away. The gene calls are TRBV5-4 and TRBJ2-3; 13 nucleotides match TRBD2. The CDR3 length is 15 residues. Germline CDR1 reads SGHNT; CDR2 reads YYREEE (reference sequence). DNA for the CDR3: TGTGCCAGCAGCTGGACTAGCGGGAGCCCGGATACGCGGTATTTT. Translated, it gives CASSWTSGSPDTRYF.

A word on this clonotype: A junction end diverges from the germline sequence, so it may reflect a read error. The chain carries TRBV11-1 and TRBJ2-1; the D gene could be TRBD1 or TRBD2 (5 bases each). The V gene's germline CDR1 is SGHAT and CDR2 FQDESV (reference sequence). The CDR3 is 13 residues long. The CDR3: CASSPGPAGEQLF. The CDR3 DNA reads as TGTGCCAGCAGCCCGGGACCCGCCGGTGAGCAATTATTC.

The CDR3 sequence is CSSDPRAKATYEQYF. CDR3 nucleotide sequence: TGCAGTTCCGACCCGCGGGCAAAAGCCACCTACGAGCAGTACTTC. This rearrangement joins TRBV20-1 to TRBJ2-7; maybe TRBD2 (5 bases). V shed 8 bases and J shed 2 bases, with 22 bases lying between them. Germline V gene data show CDR1 as DFQATT and CDR2 as SNEGSKA (reference sequence). The CDR3 has 15 amino acids.

This clonotype was seen a handful of times. This sequence joins TRBV30 and TRBJ1-1; no clear D. The CDR3 extends over 14 amino acids. The V gene lost 5 bases and the J gene lost 1 base, with 14 bases spanning the gap. The germline V gene has CDR1 GTSNPN and CDR2 SVGIG (reference sequence). The CDR3 bases are TGTGCCTGGGCAACAACAATACAGAACACTGAAGCTTTCTTT. It codes for CAWATTIQNTEAFF.

The chain combines TRBV5-4 with TRBJ1-1; D ambiguous. Germline V CDR1 and CDR2: SGHNT, YYREEE (reference sequence). Trimming removed 7 bases from V and 0 bases from J, with 16 bases in between. The CDR3 consists of 15 residues. For the CDR3, the DNA is TGTGCCAGCGGCCCCTCAACGGGTATGAACACTGAAGCTTTCTTT. It encodes CASGPSTGMNTEAFF.

Details on this clonotype: The CDR3 end shows no conserved phenylalanine or tryptophan, and so a read error is likely. This rearrangement joins TRBV12-3 or TRBV12-4 to TRBJ2-7, with 8 positions matching TRBD1. This CDR3 comprises 14 residues. The V and J ends lost 10 bases and 4 bases, in that order; junction bases with no gene match: 12. The CDR3 protein is CANKPTDRAYEQYY. The DNA of the CDR3 is TGTGCCAACAAACCAACGGACAGGGCTTACGAGCAGTACTAC.

The chain recombines TRBV28 with TRBJ2-3; D might be TRBD2 (5 bases). Germline CDR1 MDHEN, CDR2 SYDVKM. Trimming pared 3 bases from V and 6 bases from J, leaving 16 bases between. This CDR3 has 15 amino acids. CDR3 in amino acids: CASSLEESEVDTQYF. The CDR3 coding sequence is TGTGCCAGCAGTTTGGAGGAGAGTGAAGTGGATACGCAGTATTTT.

This clonotype was recorded a few times. The J gene is TRBJ1-4, the V gene TRBV7-3, with D unclear. The V gene's germline CDR1 is SGHTA and CDR2 FQGTGA. The CDR3 loop spans 17 amino acids. The V end lost 5 bases, the J end lost 7 bases, and 23 bases lay between the germline ends. The CDR3 reads CASSPPGSGFVPEKLFF. The CDR3 nucleotides are TGTGCCAGCAGCCCGCCCGGCTCAGGATTCGTCCCTGAAAAACTGTTTTTT.

In this sample, this clonotype turned up a few times. A much larger clonotype is one base distant, so this may be a read error. The chain has TRBV11-2 and TRBJ2-1; D is perhaps TRBD1 or TRBD2 (5 bases each). The CDR3 covers 14 residues. The germline gives CDR1 SGHAT, CDR2 FQNNGV. CDR3 nucleotide sequence: TGTGCCAGCAGCCCGGGGACCGTGGACAATGAGCAGTCCTTC. Translating gives CASSPGTVDNEQSF.

This clonotype was picked up one time. CDR3 in amino acids: CSARGGGREHYNEQFF. CDR3 nucleotide sequence: TGCAGTGCTAGAGGCGGAGGGCGGGAGCATTACAATGAGCAGTTCTTC. The gene calls are TRBV20-1 and TRBJ2-1; 7 bases are a match to TRBD2. The V gene end was trimmed by 1 base and the J gene end by 4 bases; junction bases not matched to a gene: 10. The CDR3 runs 16 residues. CDR1 and CDR2 from the germline V gene are DFQATT and SNEGSKA (reference sequence).